This entry is about one T cell receptor (beta chain). Germline-derived CDR1 and CDR2 are SNHLY and FYNNEI. Trimming removed 4 bases from V and 5 bases from J; junction bases left unmatched: 0. The CDR3 has 13 residues. These data come from a study of blood T cell repertoires in COVID-19. About the research overall: From the United States, Italy and Spain came samples of acute and convalescent COVID-19. Sources were T cells, B-cell-depleted T cells, or PBMCs; the material itself was cDNA or gDNA.

Methods used by the authors: Amplified reference gene primers provided the basis for estimating nucleated cell counts. Sequencing was performed with immunoSEQ multiplex PCR; in TCRdb, only in-frame clones are kept and a portion is missing. That table is the source of V, J and clone size, and D and trimming were worked out from the DNA. The sample holds around 94,000 clones; 75% to 95% are singletons and the top ten take 4.2%. This clonotype was sampled from a man between 18 and 35 years old with acute or convalescent COVID-19. V gene TRBV2 combines with J gene TRBJ1-5, with TRBD1 matching over 9 bases. The sequenced sample consisted of peripheral blood. CDR3 region: CASSGQGDQPQHF. The CDR3 bases are TGTGCCAGCAGTGGACAGGGGGATCAGCCCCAGCATTTT.